This T cell receptor beta chain originates from a study of blood T cell repertoires in COVID-19. This clone was observed a few times. The CDR3 covers 16 residues. Trimming at V came to 4 bases and at J to 8 bases, leaving 14 bases not matched to a gene. Germline V gene sequence: CDR1 SGHDN, CDR2 FVKESK. Clones were sequenced by immunoSEQ multiplex PCR, and TCRdb holds only the in-frame ones, with some missing. The sample records about 280,000 clones, 90% being singletons. Sequenced material: PBMCs or T cells enriched from blood (not recorded which). The source is a woman younger than 35 with acute COVID-19. This chain connects TRBV14 to TRBJ2-1; TRBD1 aligns across 7 bases. CDR3 sequence: CASSPLGAEGAHEQFF. The CDR3 DNA sequence: TGTGCCAGCAGCCCCTTGGGGGCAGAGGGGGCCCATGAGCAGTTCTTC.